The rows below give T cell receptor beta chains drawn from one sample of a study of blood T cells in healthy people across ages. TCRdb fed the 5' RACE reads into MiXCR, producing one record per CDR3 protein. The sample lists about 780,000 distinct CDR3 sequences; about 46% were seen once. The sequencing input was blood. These receptors were obtained from a man of 80 years or more in good health. The CDR3 runs from the conserved cysteine through the conserved F or W. D genes are given only for firm matches. Clone size is stated in some rows and not others, as once, few, many or a class when expanded.

>TRBV29-1|TRBJ2-6|NA|NA
TGCAGCGTTGTTGGGTCTGGGGCCAACGTCCTGACTTTC
CSVVGSGANVLTF
>TRBV29-1|TRBJ2-6|NA|many
TGCAGCGTTGAAGCGGGATCTGGGGCCAACGTCCTGACTTTC
CSVEAGSGANVLTF
>TRBV7-9|TRBJ2-1|TRBD2|few
TGTGCCAGCAGTCTTAGGACTAGCGACTCCTACAATGAGCAGTTCTTC
CASSLRTSDSYNEQFF
>TRBV29-1|TRBJ2-3|NA|NA
TGCAGCGTTGAGACCGGGACCAGAGTAGATACGCAGTATTTT
CSVETGTRVDTQYF
>TRBV21-1|TRBJ2-7|NA|NA
TGTGCCAGCAGCAAAGTAACGGGAATCACGGATGAGCAGTACTTC
CASSKVTGITDEQYF
>TRBV20-1|TRBJ1-6|TRBD1|NA
TGCAGTGCTAGTGCCGGGACAGGGTTGAATTCACCCCTCCACTTT
CSASAGTGLNSPLHF
>TRBV20-1|TRBJ2-5|TRBD2|NA
TGCAGTGGTTCTACTCCGGGACTAGCTTTACCCCAGTACTTC
CSGSTPGLALPQYF
>TRBV6-1|TRBJ1-2|TRBD1|NA
TGTGCCAGCGGTAGGGGCAGGGGGAACTATGGCTACACCTTC
CASGRGRGNYGYTF
>TRBV6-2/TRBV6-3|TRBJ2-1|NA|once
TGTGCCAGCAGTTATCTCGGCCGGAGTGGTCGCGAGCAGTTCTTC
CASSYLGRSGREQFF
>TRBV21-1|TRBJ2-3|NA|NA
TGTGCCAGCGACGCCCTTAATAGCGGAAGCACAGATACGCAGTATTTT
CASDALNSGSTDTQYF
>TRBV7-9|TRBJ2-3|NA|NA
TGTGCCAGCAGCTTAGTGGAGGTGGATACGCAGTATTTT
CASSLVEVDTQYF
>TRBV29-1|TRBJ2-3|TRBD2|NA
TGCAGCGTTGGGAATCTAGCGGGAGTTACAGATACGCAGTATTTT
CSVGNLAGVTDTQYF
>TRBV6-6|TRBJ2-7|TRBD1|NA
TGTGCCTGCAGTTACGCCCGGGACAGCTACGAGCAGTACTTC
CACSYARDSYEQYF
>TRBV5-5|TRBJ1-5|NA|NA
TGTGCCAGCAGCTTGGGTGCGCCAACAAGCAATCAGCCCCAGCATTTT
CASSLGAPTSNQPQHF
>TRBV7-7|TRBJ2-5|NA|NA
TGTGCCAGCAGCACCAATCCGGGGAACCAAGAGACCCAGTACTTC
CASSTNPGNQETQYF
>TRBV5-5|TRBJ2-7|NA|few
TGTGCCAGCAGCTCGGGGGCTCCCTCCTACGAGCAGTACTTC
CASSSGAPSYEQYF
>TRBV6-2/TRBV6-3|TRBJ2-7|NA|NA
TGTGCCAGCCACCGCGTAGGATTTGGTGACTACGAGCAGTACTTC
CASHRVGFGDYEQYF
>TRBV5-1|TRBJ2-2|NA|few
TGCGCCAGCAGCTTGGCGACAGCGAACACCGGGGAGCTGTTTTTT
CASSLATANTGELFF
>TRBV28|TRBJ2-3|TRBD2|few
TGTGCCAGCAGTTCTAGCGGGACCTTCACAGATACGCAGTATTTT
CASSSSGTFTDTQYF
>TRBV30|TRBJ2-7|NA|few
TGTGCCTGGGTCCTTCAGGGTCTCCACGAGCAGTACTTC
CAWVLQGLHEQYF
>TRBV11-2|TRBJ1-5|NA|NA
TGTGCCAGCAGCCCCGGAACGACGGGGAATCAGCCCCAGCATTTT
CASSPGTTGNQPQHF
>TRBV12-3/TRBV12-4|TRBJ2-2|NA|NA
TGTGCCAGCAGTCCGGGGCTAGCAACCGGGGAGCTGTTTTTT
CASSPGLATGELFF
>TRBV7-2|TRBJ2-4|TRBD2|NA
TGTGCCAGCAGCGGTCTGACTAGCGGGGCCAAGAACATTCGGTACTTC
CASSGLTSGAKNIRYF
>TRBV12-3/TRBV12-4|TRBJ2-6|NA|NA
TGTGCCAGCTCGCGGCTCTCTGGGGCCAACGTCCTGACTTTC
CASSRLSGANVLTF
>TRBV7-2|TRBJ2-3|TRBD1|NA
TGTGCCAGCAGCTCCCGACAGGGGGCGGGAGATACGCAGTATTTT
CASSSRQGAGDTQYF
>TRBV27|TRBJ2-3|TRBD1|NA
TGTGCCAGCAGTTTACTGGGACAGGGGGCCAGAGGCCAGTATTTT
CASSLLGQGARGQYF
>TRBV6-2/TRBV6-3|TRBJ2-1|NA|NA
TGTGCCAGCTGGTTAGATCGGGGGAGCTCCTACAATGAGCAGTTCTTC
CASWLDRGSSYNEQFF
>TRBV11-3|TRBJ2-5|TRBD2|NA
TGTGCCAGCAGCTTAGGTCTCGCTAGCGGGAGCCCTAGAGGAGGAGAGACCCAGTACTTC
CASSLGLASGSPRGGETQYF
>TRBV28|TRBJ2-7|NA|few
TGTGCCAGCAGTTTACTCGGTACCTCCTACGAGCAGTACTTC
CASSLLGTSYEQYF
>TRBV5-1|TRBJ2-7|TRBD1|few
TGCGCCAGCAGCTTACTGGGGACAGGGCCCTACGAGCAGTACTTC
CASSLLGTGPYEQYF
>TRBV29-1|TRBJ2-2|TRBD1|NA
TGCAGCGCAATGGACAGGACGAACACCGGGGAGCTGTTTTTT
CSAMDRTNTGELFF
>TRBV27|TRBJ1-6|NA|NA
TGTGCCAGCGGTTCGGGAGGGAAGGATTCACCCCTCCACTTT
CASGSGGKDSPLHF
>TRBV29-1|TRBJ2-1|TRBD1|NA
TGCAGCGTTGACCCCCGTCCCTTACAGGGGGCAGGTTCTAATGAGCAGTTCTTC
CSVDPRPLQGAGSNEQFF
>TRBV20-1|TRBJ2-5|NA|NA
TGCAGTGCTCTTCCGGGACGGGAAACGGCGCGAGAGACCCAGTACTTC
CSALPGRETARETQYF
>TRBV28|TRBJ2-5|NA|once
TGTGCCAGCAAGGCCCCGGGCGGTAGCGTAAATGAGCAGTACTTC
CASKAPGGSVNEQYF
>TRBV27|TRBJ2-1|TRBD2|NA
TGTGCCAGCAGGGTACTAGCGGGAGGTTACAATGAGCAGTTCTTC
CASRVLAGGYNEQFF
>TRBV6-5|TRBJ2-1|TRBD2|few
TGTGCCAGCAGTTATATGGTAGCGGGAGTTTCCAATGAGCAGTTCTTC
CASSYMVAGVSNEQFF
>TRBV12-3/TRBV12-4|TRBJ1-5|NA|once
TGTGCCAGCAGTTCTCAGGGGTTAGGACAGCCCCAGCATTTT
CASSSQGLGQPQHF
>TRBV6-5|TRBJ1-2|NA|once
TGTGCCAGCAGTTACGTCGGGGGCGGCTACACCTTC
CASSYVGGGYTF
>TRBV27|TRBJ2-1|TRBD2|NA
TGTGCCAGCAGTCCTCTGGGGAGCGGGGGGTACAATGAGCAGTTCTTC
CASSPLGSGGYNEQFF
>TRBV7-2|TRBJ1-2|NA|few
TGTGCCAGCAGCCCGTCAATATATGGCTACACCTTC
CASSPSIYGYTF
>TRBV29-1|TRBJ2-3|NA|NA
TGCAGCGCGTTCCCGGGCCTGGAGGTAGATACGCAGTATTTT
CSAFPGLEVDTQYF
>TRBV4-2|TRBJ2-7|NA|NA
TGTGCCAGCAGCCAAGCGGGAGTTGCCTCCGACGAGCAGTACTTC
CASSQAGVASDEQYF
>TRBV20-1|TRBJ1-2|TRBD1|NA
TGTAGTGCTAGGGGGCAGACCGGATTTAACTATGGCTACACCTTC
CSARGQTGFNYGYTF
>TRBV30|TRBJ1-6|NA|few
TGTGCCTGGACCCCGGGACAAAATTCACCCCTCCACTTT
CAWTPGQNSPLHF
>TRBV5-3|TRBJ2-4|TRBD2|NA
TGTGCCAGAAGCTCCGGACTAGCGGGAGGTACCAAAAACATTCAGTACTTC
CARSSGLAGGTKNIQYF
>TRBV5-1|TRBJ1-4|NA|few
TGCGCCAGCAGCTTGGGTGATAGGGCGACTAATGAAAAACTGTTTTTT
CASSLGDRATNEKLFF
>TRBV27|TRBJ2-7|NA|NA
TGTGCCAGCAGTTTAAAGAAGGCTACCTACGAGCAGTACTTC
CASSLKKATYEQYF
>TRBV27|TRBJ2-5|NA|few
TGTGCCAGCAGTTTATCGCGCTTACAAGAGACCCAGTACTTC
CASSLSRLQETQYF
>TRBV6-2/TRBV6-3|TRBJ1-5|NA|few
TGTGCCAGCAGTGAGCCGGGACACTACCAGCCCCAGCATTTT
CASSEPGHYQPQHF
>TRBV20-1|TRBJ1-2|NA|NA
TGCAGTGCTTATACTCCGGGACACCTCTATGGCTACACCTTC
CSAYTPGHLYGYTF
>TRBV11-1|TRBJ2-1|TRBD2|NA
TGTGCCAGCAGCATAACGGGAGGGCCGGGTGAGCGGTTCTTC
CASSITGGPGERFF
>TRBV4-3|TRBJ2-7|NA|NA
TGCGCCAGCAGCCAAGATCTGTATACGGGGTCTTACGAGCAGTACTTC
CASSQDLYTGSYEQYF
>TRBV20-1|TRBJ1-4|NA|NA
TGCAGTGCTAGAGATTTCATGAGCCCTGGTGAAAAACTGTTTTTT
CSARDFMSPGEKLFF
>TRBV21-1|TRBJ2-3|NA|few
TGTGCCAGCAGCCAATCCGGAGATACGCAGTATTTT
CASSQSGDTQYF
>TRBV7-2|TRBJ2-5|TRBD2|many
TGTGCCAGCAGCTATGGGACTAGCGGGCCAGAGACCCAGTACTTC
CASSYGTSGPETQYF
>TRBV12-3/TRBV12-4|TRBJ1-6|NA|few
TGTGCCAGCAGTTTAATGGGTTCACCCCTCCACTTT
CASSLMGSPLHF
>TRBV7-9|TRBJ2-5|TRBD2|NA
TGTGCCAGCAGCTCCCTAGCGGGAGCCCCCCCAGGAGTCCAGTACTTC
CASSSLAGAPPGVQYF
>TRBV10-3|TRBJ2-7|TRBD1|NA
TGTGCCATCAGGGGACCGGGACAGGGATTATACGAGCAGTACTTC
CAIRGPGQGLYEQYF